One sample yielded the 30 T cell receptor beta chains listed below, sequenced in a study of blood T cell repertoires in COVID-19. Sequenced by immunoSEQ multiplex PCR; TCRdb stores in-frame clones only, minus some. The sample holds 200,000 to 250,000 clones; about 85% are singletons and the top ten take less than 20%. Sequenced: peripheral blood. These receptor sequences come from a man between 25 and 39 years old with active or convalescent COVID-19.

This chain joins TRBV4-2 and TRBJ2-7; 9 bases match TRBD1. This CDR3 is built from 13 residues. The germline gives CDR1 LGHNA, CDR2 YNFKEQ. J gave up 2 bases and V 8 bases, and 4 bases lay outside the gene matches. CDR3 sequence: CASSGQGTYEQYF. CDR3 bases: TGTGCCAGCTCGGGACAGGGAACCTACGAGCAGTACTTC.

V is TRBV15 and J is TRBJ1-1, with D tentatively TRBD1 (5 bases). CDR3 size: 13 residues. With 0 bases removed from V and 8 bases from J, the gap between germline ends came to 10 bases. Germline-derived CDR1 and CDR2 are LNHNV and YYDKDF (reference sequence). CDR3 in DNA: TGTGCCACCAGCAGAGATCCGTCAGGGGAAGCTTTCTTT. Its protein is CATSRDPSGEAFF.

There are a few counts of this clone. V and J are TRBV4-1 and TRBJ2-7; D gene uncertain. The CDR3 runs 13 residues. The germline V and J ends were trimmed by 6 bases and 6 bases, with 15 bases remaining between them. CDR1 is MGHRA, CDR2 YSYEKL, per germline. The CDR3 here is CASSRQDQGEQYF. For the CDR3, the DNA is TGCGCCAGCAGTCGACAAGATCAAGGCGAGCAGTACTTC.

In this sample, this clone turned up once. This sequence joins TRBV2 and TRBJ1-6, with 7 bases fitting TRBD1. V gave up 6 bases and J gave up 6 bases; unmatched junction bases: 11. From germline, CDR1 is SNHLY and CDR2 FYNNEI. This CDR3 is 16 amino acids long. CDR3 DNA: TGTGCCAGCAGGGCCCCCACAGGGGTTCGTAATTCACCCCTCCACTTT. Translation: CASRAPTGVRNSPLHF.

The chain joins TRBV9 to TRBJ2-2; no firm D call. The CDR3 loop spans 15 amino acids. The germline V and J ends were trimmed by 0 bases and 1 base, with 7 bases remaining between them. CDR1 is SGDLS, CDR2 YYNGEE, per germline. The CDR3 reads CASSVDRVNTGELFF. CDR3 coding DNA: TGTGCCAGCAGCGTAGATCGTGTGAACACCGGGGAGCTGTTTTTT.

This sequence joins TRBV28 and TRBJ1-1, with D uncertain. CDR1 and CDR2 from the germline V gene are MDHEN and SYDVKM. The CDR3 totals 17 residues. Trimming shortened V by 7 bases and J by 10 bases, and 31 bases separated the two germline ends. Here the CDR3 reads CASNLIDARLIPAVAFF. The CDR3 nucleotides read TGTGCCAGCAACCTTATCGATGCCAGATTAATTCCCGCTGTAGCTTTCTTT.

This clone showed up just once. V is TRBV7-9 and J is TRBJ1-1, with 10 bases that match TRBD1. Germline CDR1 is SEHNR and CDR2 is FQNEAQ (reference sequence). The CDR3 has 15 residues. V gave up 4 bases and J gave up 5 bases; unmatched junction bases: 7. CDR3 residues: CASSSGTGASTEAFF. As DNA, the CDR3 is TGTGCCAGCAGCTCGGGGACAGGGGCTTCGACTGAAGCTTTCTTT. Based on the CDR3 plus reference TRBV7-9 and TRBJ1-1, the full variable domain is DTGVSQNPRHKITKRGQNVTFRCDPISEHNRLYWYRQTLGQGPEFLTYFQNEAQLEKSRLLSDRFSAERPKGSFSTLEIQRTEQGDSAMYLCASSSGTGASTEAFFGQGTRLTVV.

The chain combines TRBV29-1 with TRBJ1-1; no firm D call. Germline-derived CDR1 and CDR2 are SQVTM and ANQGSEA. Trimming took 2 bases from V and 0 from J, leaving 25 bases between them. The CDR3 spans 19 residues. The CDR3 nucleotides read TGCAGCGTTGAAAACATGGGCCTCGAAGACCCCCGTATGAACACTGAAGCTTTCTTT. Translated: CSVENMGLEDPRMNTEAFF.

The chain uses TRBV9 and TRBJ1-4; D possibly corresponds to TRBD1 (6 bases). This CDR3 contains 14 residues. Trimming removed 0 bases from V and 8 bases from J, with 11 bases in between. The germline V gene has CDR1 SGDLS and CDR2 YYNGEE. DNA of the CDR3: TGTGCCAGCAGCGTAGCAGGGGCTGACGAAAAACTGTTTTTT. Translated: CASSVAGADEKLFF.

This clone has only a few counts. J is TRBJ1-1 and V is TRBV10-3; unclear D gene. The CDR3 is made up of 14 amino acids. The germline V gene encodes CDR1 ENHRY and CDR2 SYGVKD. Trimming removed 10 bases from V and 5 bases from J, with 20 bases in between. CDR3 sequence: CATEVEGGTTEAFF. The CDR3 bases are TGTGCCACGGAGGTCGAGGGCGGAACAACTGAAGCTTTCTTT.

This rearrangement joins TRBV5-1 to TRBJ2-3; possibly TRBD1 for D (6 bases). The CDR3 totals 14 residues. Trimming took 4 bases from V and 0 from J, leaving 9 bases between them. Per the germline V gene, CDR1 is SGHRS and CDR2 is YFSETQ. CDR3 protein: CASSKDSSTDTQYF. The CDR3 DNA is TGCGCCAGCAGCAAGGACAGTAGCACAGATACGCAGTATTTT.

This chain's CDR3 is CASSLSGREVAKLFF. DNA for the CDR3: TGTGCCAGCAGTTTATCGGGCAGGGAGGTTGCAAAACTGTTTTTT. The chain combines TRBV28 with TRBJ1-4; tentatively, D is TRBD1 (5 bases). V was trimmed by 1 base and J by 10 bases, leaving 16 bases between them. The CDR3 runs to 15 residues. Germline values: CDR1 MDHEN, CDR2 SYDVKM.

This chain joins TRBV18 and TRBJ1-5, with 7 bases aligning to TRBD1. The germline CDR1 and CDR2 sequences are KGHSH and LQKENI. The CDR3 contains 13 residues. The V gene end was trimmed by 5 bases and the J gene end by 4 bases; junction bases not matched to a gene: 2. CDR3 protein: CASSDRANQPQHF. CDR3 nucleotides: TGTGCCAGCTCAGACAGGGCTAATCAGCCCCAGCATTTT.

The chain uses TRBV18 and TRBJ1-2; the D is unclear. The V gene lost 3 bases and the J gene lost 2 bases, with 7 bases spanning the gap. The CDR3 loop spans 13 amino acids. Per the germline V gene, CDR1 is KGHSH and CDR2 is LQKENI. CDR3: CASSPGRNYGYTF. The CDR3 nucleotides are TGTGCCAGCTCACCCGGGAGAAACTATGGCTACACCTTC.

The rearrangement joins TRBV28 to TRBJ2-1; the match to TRBD2 covers 11 bases. V dropped 2 bases and J dropped 6; count of bases not matched to a gene: 3. This CDR3 comprises 15 residues. CDR1 is MDHEN and CDR2 is SYDVKM in the germline V gene. The CDR3 DNA reads TGTGCCAGCAGTTTACACCTAGCGGGAGGCAATGAGCAGTTCTTC. Amino acids: CASSLHLAGGNEQFF.

V and J are TRBV5-1 and TRBJ2-4, with TRBD2 matching 7 bases. There are 13 residues in the CDR3. Germline trimming cut 3 bases from V and 11 bases from J; bases unmatched to any gene: 8. From germline, CDR1 is SGHRS and CDR2 YFSETQ. The DNA of the CDR3 is TGCGCCAGCAGCTGGTCCGGGGGGTCTCTTCAGTACTTC. It translates to CASSWSGGSLQYF.

The rearrangement links TRBV28 to TRBJ2-5; 14 bases are a match to TRBD2. With V trimmed by 5 bases and J by 7 bases, 12 bases remained unmatched. The CDR3 contains 17 residues. CDR1 MDHEN and CDR2 SYDVKM come from the germline V gene. CDR3: CASSPRLAGGPRGTQYF. In DNA, the CDR3 is TGTGCCAGCAGTCCCCGACTAGCGGGAGGGCCTAGGGGGACCCAGTACTTC.

V is TRBV27 and J is TRBJ1-2; D ambiguous. Germline CDR1 MNHEY, CDR2 SMNVEV (reference sequence). The CDR3 loop spans 16 amino acids. Trimming shortened V by 2 bases and J by 8 bases, and 21 bases separated the two germline ends. DNA for the CDR3: TGTGCCAGCAGTTTACTTCAGCACGTCGGCGGTGAAGGCTACACCTTC. Its protein product is CASSLLQHVGGEGYTF.

The rearrangement joins TRBV27 to TRBJ2-3; 8 bases fit TRBD1. CDR3 length: 15 amino acids. Germline V CDR1 and CDR2: MNHEY, SMNVEV (reference sequence). Unmatched junction bases numbered 5, after V lost 3 bases and J lost 3 bases. CDR3 coding DNA: TGTGCCAGCAGTTTTTACAGGGGGATTACAGATACGCAGTATTTT. It translates to CASSFYRGITDTQYF.

The J gene is TRBJ2-3, the V gene TRBV5-1, with TRBD2 matching 11 bases. Germline trimming cut 6 bases from V and 2 bases from J; bases unmatched to any gene: 5. This CDR3 is 15 amino acids long. From germline, CDR1 is SGHRS and CDR2 YFSETQ. For the CDR3, the DNA is TGCGCCAGCACCCGACTAGCGGGGTCCACAGATACGCAGTATTTT. Its protein is CASTRLAGSTDTQYF.

This clone was observed a single time. The chain links TRBV19 to TRBJ2-2, with unresolved D. CDR3 length: 12 amino acids. Per the germline V gene, CDR1 is LNHDA and CDR2 is SQIVND (reference sequence). V dropped 7 bases and J dropped 3 bases, with 6 bases sitting between them. CDR3 DNA sequence: TGTGCCAGTAACATGGACACCGGGGAGCTGTTTTTT. It codes for CASNMDTGELFF.

Regarding this clone: The same CDR3 is also encoded by other DNA sequences in this sample. The chain combines TRBV19 with TRBJ2-7, with 7 bases matching TRBD1. Germline V gene lookup returns CDR1 LNHDA and CDR2 SQIVND (reference sequence). After removal of 3 bases from V and 2 bases from J, the junction contained 4 bases not matched to a gene. The CDR3 consists of 14 residues. CDR3 coding DNA: TGTGCCAGTAGTATCGGGCAGGGGGCCTACGAGCAGTACTTC. It is translated as CASSIGQGAYEQYF.

This chain connects TRBV5-1 to TRBJ1-2; D might be TRBD1 (6 bases). The germline V gene has CDR1 SGHRS and CDR2 YFSETQ. The length of the CDR3 is 12 residues. Trimming took off 7 bases at V and 4 bases at J, with 11 bases between the two ends. The DNA of the CDR3 is TGCGCCAGCGATACAGGGTTCTATGGCTACACCTTC. It encodes CASDTGFYGYTF.

The chain recombines TRBV6-1 with TRBJ2-2; perhaps TRBD2 as D (6 bases). The V gene's germline CDR1 is MNHNS and CDR2 SASEGT. V was cut by 5 bases and J by 5 bases, with 9 bases left in between. This CDR3 region has 13 residues. For the CDR3, the DNA is TGTGCCAGCAGTTCGGAGGGTACCGGGGAGCTGTTTTTT. It is translated as CASSSEGTGELFF.

The chain carries TRBV25-1 and TRBJ1-5; TRBD1 matches 8 bases. The CDR3 contains 15 residues. Germline CDR1 and CDR2: MGHDK and SYGVNS. V dropped 3 bases and J dropped 3; count of bases not matched to a gene: 4. The CDR3 protein is CASSDRTGFNQPQHF. DNA for the CDR3: TGTGCCAGCAGTGACCGGACAGGGTTCAATCAGCCCCAGCATTTT.

The chain is built from TRBV21-1 and TRBJ1-2. TRBV21-1 is given as a pseudogene. The CDR3 has 17 residues. CDR3: CASSKTGRQTTNYGYTF. Here the CDR3 DNA reads TGTGCCAGCAGCAAGACGGGTCGGCAGACGACTAACTATGGCTACACCTTC.

The chain joins TRBV28 to TRBJ1-2; D may be TRBD1 (5 bases). Germline V gene data show CDR1 as MDHEN and CDR2 as SYDVKM. V was clipped by 3 bases and J by 3 bases, with 14 bases between them. The CDR3 runs to 15 residues. CDR3 loop: CASSFPKAGYYGYTF. CDR3 DNA sequence: TGTGCCAGCAGTTTCCCCAAGGCAGGGTACTATGGCTACACCTTC.

This chain uses TRBV30 with TRBJ2-5; 11 positions agree with TRBD1. The CDR3 consists of 15 residues. CDR1 GTSNPN and CDR2 SVGIG come from the germline V gene (reference sequence). The trim removed 4 bases at V and 4 bases at J, leaving 8 bases unmatched. CDR3 loop: CAWMRTGGWGETQYF. For the CDR3, the DNA is TGTGCCTGGATGAGGACAGGGGGCTGGGGAGAGACCCAGTACTTC.

This clone was detected once. The chain couples TRBV21-1 to TRBJ1-1; the D call of TRBD1 is as the table states it, not checked on the DNA. TRBV21-1 is designated a pseudogene. This CDR3 is 18 amino acids long. CDR3 sequence: CASNHWSPTGDGNTEAFF. In DNA form, the CDR3 reads TGTGCCAGCAATCATTGGTCTCCTACAGGGGATGGGAACACTGAAGCTTTCTTT.

The chain carries TRBV14 and TRBJ2-3; 11 nucleotides line up with TRBD2. Trimming removed 3 bases from V and 6 bases from J; junction bases left unmatched: 5. The CDR3 length is 15 residues. Germline V gene lookup returns CDR1 SGHDN and CDR2 FVKESK. The CDR3, as DNA: TGTGCCAGCAGCCACCTAGCGGGAGGAGGGGATACGCAGTATTTT. It yields the protein CASSHLAGGGDTQYF.